What follows is one T cell receptor beta chain and its context. Only in-frame clones appear in the TCRdb table, and some are missing; sequencing was by immunoSEQ multiplex PCR. This sample has more than 55,000 clones, with about nine tenths found just once. There are 14 residues in the CDR3. Losses at the gene ends were 3 bases for V and 6 bases for J; bases not matched to a gene: 5. Germline loops: CDR1 SGHTA, CDR2 FQGNSA. The sample belongs to a study of blood T cell repertoires in COVID-19. Across the whole study: The cDNA or gDNA used as material had been derived from T cells, B-cell-depleted T cells, or PBMCs.

The sequence was collected from a woman between 70 and 85 years old with acute or convalescent COVID-19. Specimen: peripheral blood. The rearrangement links TRBV7-2 to TRBJ2-3; 8 bases match TRBD1. CDR3 residues: CASSLRTGMDTQYF. Written as DNA, the CDR3 is TGTGCCAGCAGCTTGAGGACAGGGATGGATACGCAGTATTTT.